Here is one T cell receptor (beta chain) with its context. Its specificity is unknown. Treatment described: around 19 received Ad26.COV2.S at low or high dose, single or two shots; about 5 received placebo; per-sample allocation not given. All samples were drawn on day 63, counting from the first vaccine or placebo injection. Boston provided a donor who was an adult aged 18-55 years. Profiling relied on immunoSEQ multiplex PCR, and the TCRdb table lists in-frame clones only, not all of them. The top ten hold 9.5% to 15% of the sample, which has 500,000 or so clones, 70% to 90% seen once. This sample is drawn from a study of Ad26.COV2.S vaccination and SARS-CoV-2 variants. Study details: Intramuscular Ad26.COV2.S at 5x10^10 or 1x10^11 viral particles.

Points from the study as a whole: Non-spike TCR breadth was similar in vaccine and placebo recipients.

Germline values: CDR1 SGHDT, CDR2 YYEEEE. The length of the CDR3 is 17 residues. Trimming removed 3 bases from V and 2 bases from J, with 21 bases in between. This clonotype originated in a person aged 18-65 years who received the Ad26.COV2.S COVID-19 vaccine or a placebo. The chain recombines TRBV5-6 with TRBJ2-7; D not resolved. The sequencing used peripheral blood, collected in a trial of Ad26.COV2.S vaccine versus placebo. This CDR3 is CASSSHPLIRITYEQYF. DNA for the CDR3: TGTGCCAGCAGCTCCCATCCCCTGATTAGGATAACCTACGAGCAGTACTTC. The full variable domain, with the rest looked up from reference TRBV5-6 and TRBJ2-7, is DAGVTQSPTHLIKTRGQQVTLRCSPKSGHDTVSWYQQALGQGPQFIFQYYEEEERQRGNFPDRFSGHQFPNYSSELNVNALLLGDSALYLCASSSHPLIRITYEQYFGPGTRLTVT.